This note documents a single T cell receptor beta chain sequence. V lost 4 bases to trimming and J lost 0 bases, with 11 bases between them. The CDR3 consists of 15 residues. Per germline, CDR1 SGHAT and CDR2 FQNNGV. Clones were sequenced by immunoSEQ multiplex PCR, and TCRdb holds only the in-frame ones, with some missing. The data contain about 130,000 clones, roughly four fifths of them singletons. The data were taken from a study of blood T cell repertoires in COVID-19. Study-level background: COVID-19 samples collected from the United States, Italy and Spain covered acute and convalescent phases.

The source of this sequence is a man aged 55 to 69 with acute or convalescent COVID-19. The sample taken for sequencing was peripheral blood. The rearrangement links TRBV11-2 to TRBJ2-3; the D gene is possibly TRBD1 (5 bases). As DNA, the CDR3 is TGTGCCAGCAGCTCGAGACAGTCTAGCACAGATACGCAGTATTTT. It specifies CASSSRQSSTDTQYF.